Ten or more counts support the clone carrying this T cell receptor beta chain. This entry belongs to a study of T-cell reconstitution after alpha-beta-depleted transplantation in children. TCRbeta library construction was performed incorporating unique molecular identifiers. Each CDR3 protein gets one entry after TCRdb re-called the PCR reads with MiXCR. This table has approximately 300,000 distinct CDR3 sequences, around a tenth appearing once. V lost 0 bases and J lost 2, with 5 bases in between. Germline-derived CDR1 and CDR2 are SGDLS and YYNGEE. There are 13 residues in the CDR3. This specimen consisted of peripheral blood, obtained 180 days after TCRalphabeta/CD19-depleted stem cell transplant. The chain carries TRBV9 and TRBJ1-1; no clear D gene. The TCR was taken from a male patient under 10 years old who had a stem cell transplant for chronic granulomatous disease, so the T cells may come from the graft donor. For the CDR3, the DNA is TGTGCCAGCAGCGTAGGGAGTAACACTGAAGCTTTCTTT. Translating gives CASSVGSNTEAFF. Together with reference TRBV9 and TRBJ1-1, the CDR3 gives the full variable domain: DSGVTQTPKHLITATGQRVTLRCSPRSGDLSVYWYQQSLDQGLQFLIQYYNGEERAKGNILERFSAQQFPDLHSELNLSSLELGDSALYFCASSVGSNTEAFFGQGTRLTVV.